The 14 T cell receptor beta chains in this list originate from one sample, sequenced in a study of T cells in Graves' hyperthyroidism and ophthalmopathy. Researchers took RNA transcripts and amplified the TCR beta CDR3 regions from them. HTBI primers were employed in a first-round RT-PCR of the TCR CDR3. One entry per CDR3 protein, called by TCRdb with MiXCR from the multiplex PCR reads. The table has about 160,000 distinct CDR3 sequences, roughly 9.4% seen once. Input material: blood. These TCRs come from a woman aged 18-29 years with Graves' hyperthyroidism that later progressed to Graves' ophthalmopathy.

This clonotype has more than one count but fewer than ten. CDR3 DNA: TGTGCCAGCAGCAATATAGTGAACACTGAAGCTTTCTTT. This encodes CASSNIVNTEAFF. The chain recombines TRBV11-2 with TRBJ1-1, with D hard to call. The CDR3 is 13 amino acids. Germline values: CDR1 SGHAT, CDR2 FQNNGV. Trimming removed 5 bases from V and 0 bases from J, with 7 bases in between. Looking up the rest from reference TRBV11-2 and TRBJ1-1 gives the full variable domain: EAGVAQSPRYKIIEKRQSVAFWCNPISGHATLYWYQQILGQGPKLLIQFQNNGVVDDSQLPKDRFSAERLKGVDSTLKIQPAKLEDSAVYLCASSNIVNTEAFFGQGTRLTVV.

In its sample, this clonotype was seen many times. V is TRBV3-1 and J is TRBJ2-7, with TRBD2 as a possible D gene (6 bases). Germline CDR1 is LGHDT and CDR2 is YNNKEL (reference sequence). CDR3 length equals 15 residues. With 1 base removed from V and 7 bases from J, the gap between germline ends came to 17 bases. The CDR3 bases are TGTGCCAGCAGCCAAGGCGTCGGCACGGCGGGGGAGCAGTACTTC. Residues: CASSQGVGTAGEQYF.

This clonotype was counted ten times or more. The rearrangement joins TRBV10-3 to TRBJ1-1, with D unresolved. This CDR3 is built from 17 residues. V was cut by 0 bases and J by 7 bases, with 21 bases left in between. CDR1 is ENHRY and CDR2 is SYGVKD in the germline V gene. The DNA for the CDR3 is TGTGCCATCAGTGAGTCGGTAGGGAGGATACCCCACGGTGAAGCTTTCTTT. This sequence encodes CAISESVGRIPHGEAFF.

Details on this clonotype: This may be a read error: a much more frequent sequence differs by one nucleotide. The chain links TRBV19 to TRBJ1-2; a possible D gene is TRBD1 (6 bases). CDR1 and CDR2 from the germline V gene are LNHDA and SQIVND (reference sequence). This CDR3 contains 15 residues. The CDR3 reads CASSISEGDNYGDTF. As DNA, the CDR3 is TGTGCCAGTAGTATTTCAGAGGGGGACAACTATGGCGACACCTTC.

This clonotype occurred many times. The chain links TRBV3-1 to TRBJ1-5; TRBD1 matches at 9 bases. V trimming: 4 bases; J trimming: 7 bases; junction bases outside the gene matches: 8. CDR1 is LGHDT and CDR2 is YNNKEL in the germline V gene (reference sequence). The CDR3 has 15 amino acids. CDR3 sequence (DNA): TGTGCCAGCAGCCTCGGACAGGGGCGAAGCCAGCCCCAGCATTTT. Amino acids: CASSLGQGRSQPQHF.

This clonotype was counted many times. The DNA for the CDR3 is TGTGCCAGCAGTTTATTGGGGACAGGGGAGATCACTGCTTTCTTT. This gives the protein CASSLLGTGEITAFF. The chain is built from TRBV28 and TRBJ1-1; 10 positions match TRBD1. Germline V gene lookup returns CDR1 MDHEN and CDR2 SYDVKM. The CDR3 length is 15 residues. Trimming cost V 1 base and J 11 bases; bases outside gene matches: 10.

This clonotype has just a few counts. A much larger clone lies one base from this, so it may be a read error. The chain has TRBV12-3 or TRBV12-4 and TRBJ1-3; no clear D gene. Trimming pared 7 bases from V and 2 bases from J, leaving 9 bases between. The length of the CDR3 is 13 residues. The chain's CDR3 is CASNPRAGNTIYF. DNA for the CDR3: TGTGCCAGCAATCCACGCGCTGGAAACACCATATATTTT.

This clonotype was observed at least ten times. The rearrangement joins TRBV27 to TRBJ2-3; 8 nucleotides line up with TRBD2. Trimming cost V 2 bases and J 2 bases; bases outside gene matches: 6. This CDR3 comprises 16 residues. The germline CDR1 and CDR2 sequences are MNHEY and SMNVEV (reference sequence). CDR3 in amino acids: CASSLRAGEYTDTQYF. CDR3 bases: TGTGCCAGCAGTTTACGAGCGGGGGAATACACAGATACGCAGTATTTT.

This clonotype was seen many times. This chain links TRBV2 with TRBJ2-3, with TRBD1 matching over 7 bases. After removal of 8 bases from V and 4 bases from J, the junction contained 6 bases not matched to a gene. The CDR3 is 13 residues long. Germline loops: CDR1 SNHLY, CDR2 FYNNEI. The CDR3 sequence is CASAEGAADTQYF. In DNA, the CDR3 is TGTGCCAGCGCAGAGGGGGCTGCAGATACGCAGTATTTT.

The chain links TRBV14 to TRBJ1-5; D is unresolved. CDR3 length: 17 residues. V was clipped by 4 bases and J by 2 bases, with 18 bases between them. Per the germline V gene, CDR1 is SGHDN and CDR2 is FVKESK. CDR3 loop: CASSRKEGQAGNQPQHF. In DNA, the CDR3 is TGTGCCAGCAGCCGCAAAGAGGGCCAGGCGGGCAATCAGCCCCAGCATTTT.

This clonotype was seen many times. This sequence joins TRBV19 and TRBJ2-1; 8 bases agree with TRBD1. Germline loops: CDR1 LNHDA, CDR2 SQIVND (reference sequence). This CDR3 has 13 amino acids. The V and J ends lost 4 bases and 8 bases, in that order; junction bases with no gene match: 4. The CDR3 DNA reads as TGTGCCAGTAGTACGACAGGGGTCGATGAGCAGTTCTTC. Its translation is CASSTTGVDEQFF. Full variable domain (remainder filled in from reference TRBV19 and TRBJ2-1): DGGITQSPKYLFRKEGQNVTLSCEQNLNHDAMYWYRQDPGQGLRLIYYSQIVNDFQKGDIAEGYSVSREKKESFPLTVTSAQKNPTAFYLCASSTTGVDEQFFGPGTRLTVL.

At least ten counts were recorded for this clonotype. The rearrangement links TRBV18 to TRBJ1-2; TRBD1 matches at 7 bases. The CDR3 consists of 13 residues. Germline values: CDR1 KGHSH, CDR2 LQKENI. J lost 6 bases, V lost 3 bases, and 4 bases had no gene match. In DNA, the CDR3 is TGTGCCAGCTCACCGACAGGGTCGGATGGCTACACCTTC. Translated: CASSPTGSDGYTF.

DNA for the CDR3: TGCGCCAGCAGCCCGCGTCATGCGACAGCCCAAGAGACCCAGTACTTC. Its protein product is CASSPRHATAQETQYF. This sequence joins TRBV4-1 and TRBJ2-5; tentatively, D is TRBD1 (5 bases). V lost 4 bases, J lost 1 base, and 16 bases lay in between. The CDR3 has 16 residues. The V gene's germline CDR1 is MGHRA and CDR2 YSYEKL.

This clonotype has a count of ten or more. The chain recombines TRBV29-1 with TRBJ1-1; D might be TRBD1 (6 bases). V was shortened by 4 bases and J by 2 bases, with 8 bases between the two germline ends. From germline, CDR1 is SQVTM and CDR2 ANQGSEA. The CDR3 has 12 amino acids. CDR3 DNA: TGCAGCGTTGTGGACAGTAACACTGAAGCTTTCTTT. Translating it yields CSVVDSNTEAFF.